This paragraph covers one T cell receptor beta chain sequence. In its sample, this clone was seen once. Its antigen remains unidentified. Base-call qualities are not available, and no considerably larger clone is one nucleotide away. This sample stems from a study of lymphopenia after photon versus proton radiotherapy (dated by TCRdb to the late 2010s). Notes on the research overall: The study compared the immunological effects of photon versus proton radiation therapy in patients with gastrointestinal tumors who developed high-grade lymphopenia. A cohort of approximately 20 patients with gastrointestinal tumors who received either photon or proton therapy and subsequently developed lymphopenia was included. The goal of the study was to describe how the two radiation modalities differ in their effects on the immune system.

At the junction V is shortened by 1 base and J by 6 bases, with 12 bases in between. According to the germline V gene, CDR1 reads SGHAT and CDR2 reads FQNNGV. The cysteine opens and the phenylalanine closes a CDR3 of 15 amino acids. Only the CDR3 portion is preserved as DNA: 45 bases, with reading frame beginning at the first base. Study-wide findings and limitations: After the lymphocyte count nadir, repertoires from photon-treated patients showed oligoclonal expansion, particularly of CD8+ Temra cells, and this expansion drove the decline in diversity. Relative stability during treatment was observed in proton-treated patients, whereas loss of naive T cells and TCR diversity and gain of effector/memory populations were observed in photon-treated patients. The survival association was examined only in patients who died, and the authors described better survival with proton therapy as a possibility, not as a demonstrated result. Among patients across the cohort who died, overall survival time showed an inverse correlation with a larger post-nadir drop in TCR diversity.

Library construction relied on the immunoSEQ multiplex PCR assay. T cell repertoires were profiled with deep sequencing of rearranged TCR beta loci together with multiparametric flow cytometry. The table comes from immuneACCESS by way of TCRdb, which keeps in-frame sequences with V and J called. Part of the clones is missing from these tables; in studies checked, under half for an unresolved V gene and the rest for unknown reasons. In all, the sample holds approximately 25,000 clones, and about nine tenths of those were seen once. Approximately 19% of the sample lies in the top ten. The sequencing here drew on peripheral blood, taken from a patient treated with photon-based radiotherapy. The sequence was obtained from a man aged 45 to 65 with gastric cancer. This receptor chain uses TRBV11-2 and TRBJ2-2; D gene: possibly TRBD1, on 5 matching bases. The CDR3 here reads CASSLGRVWAGELFF. The nucleotides are TGTGCCAGCAGCTTAGGCAGGGTCTGGGCCGGGGAGCTGTTTTTT. With the rest looked up from the reference TRBV11-2 and TRBJ2-2 genes rather than sequenced, the full variable domain is EAGVAQSPRYKIIEKRQSVAFWCNPISGHATLYWYQQILGQGPKLLIQFQNNGVVDDSQLPKDRFSAERLKGVDSTLKIQPAKLEDSAVYLCASSLGRVWAGELFFGEGSRLTVL.